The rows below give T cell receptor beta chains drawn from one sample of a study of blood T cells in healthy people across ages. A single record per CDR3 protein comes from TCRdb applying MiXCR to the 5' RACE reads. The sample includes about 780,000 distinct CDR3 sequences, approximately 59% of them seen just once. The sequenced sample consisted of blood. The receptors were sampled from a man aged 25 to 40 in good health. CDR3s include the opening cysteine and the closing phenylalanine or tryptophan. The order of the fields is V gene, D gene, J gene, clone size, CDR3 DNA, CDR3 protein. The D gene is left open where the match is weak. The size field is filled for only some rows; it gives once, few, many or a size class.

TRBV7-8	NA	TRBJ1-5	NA	TGTGCCAGCAGCTTAATGTTAGGCAGACGACCGGGGTTGGATCAGCCCCAGCATTTT	CASSLMLGRRPGLDQPQHF
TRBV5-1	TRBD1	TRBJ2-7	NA	TGCGCCAGCAGCTTGTCACCGGGACAGGCCTACGAGCAGTACTTC	CASSLSPGQAYEQYF
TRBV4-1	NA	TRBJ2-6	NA	TGCGCCAGCAGCGAACGTCCTCCTTCGGGCAGGGACGGGGCCAACGTCCTGACTTTC	CASSERPPSGRDGANVLTF
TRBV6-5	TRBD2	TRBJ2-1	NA	TGTGCCAGCAGTTACGACTCCCCGGCTAGCGGGAATGAGCAGTTCTTC	CASSYDSPASGNEQFF
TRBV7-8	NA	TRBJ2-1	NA	TGTGCCAGCAATCTCAATGAGCAGTTCTTC	CASNLNEQFF
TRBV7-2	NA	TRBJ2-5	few	TGTGCCAGCAGCCAAAACAGGGTTGAGACCCAGTACTTC	CASSQNRVETQYF
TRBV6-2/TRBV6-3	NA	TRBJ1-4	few	TGTGCCAGCAGTGCCCTCGGGCAGGTTGGTGAAAAACTGTTTTTT	CASSALGQVGEKLFF
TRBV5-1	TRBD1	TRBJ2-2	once	TGCGCCAGCAGCATATCCGGGACAGTCGACACCGGGGAGCTGTTTTTT	CASSISGTVDTGELFF
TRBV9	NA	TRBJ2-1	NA	TGTGCCAGCAGCGTCACCATGGTAAACAATGAGCAGTTCTTC	CASSVTMVNNEQFF
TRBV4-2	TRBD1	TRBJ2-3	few	TGTGCCAGCAGCCCGGGACAGGGTCGTGCAGATACGCAGTATTTT	CASSPGQGRADTQYF
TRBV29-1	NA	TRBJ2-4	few	TGCAGCGTTGAAAAGGGGGCCAAAAACATTCAGTACTTC	CSVEKGAKNIQYF
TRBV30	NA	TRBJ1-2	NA	TGTGCCTGGAGTGTTAGGTCAAACGGGGGCTACACCTTC	CAWSVRSNGGYTF
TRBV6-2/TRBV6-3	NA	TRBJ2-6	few	TGTGCCAGCAGTCCCTCGCGGGGCCTCTCTGGGGCCAACGTCCTGACTTTC	CASSPSRGLSGANVLTF
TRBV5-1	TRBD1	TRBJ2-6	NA	TGCGCCAGCAGCTTTCGGCCGGACAGGGGAACTGGGGCCAACGTCCTGACTTTC	CASSFRPDRGTGANVLTF
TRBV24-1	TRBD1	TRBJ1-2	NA	TGTGCCACCAGTGCTAGGGACAGCTATGGCTACACCTTC	CATSARDSYGYTF
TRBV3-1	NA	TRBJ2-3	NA	TGTGCCAGCAGCCAGAAAACCGGGACCTACACAGATACGCAGTATTTT	CASSQKTGTYTDTQYF